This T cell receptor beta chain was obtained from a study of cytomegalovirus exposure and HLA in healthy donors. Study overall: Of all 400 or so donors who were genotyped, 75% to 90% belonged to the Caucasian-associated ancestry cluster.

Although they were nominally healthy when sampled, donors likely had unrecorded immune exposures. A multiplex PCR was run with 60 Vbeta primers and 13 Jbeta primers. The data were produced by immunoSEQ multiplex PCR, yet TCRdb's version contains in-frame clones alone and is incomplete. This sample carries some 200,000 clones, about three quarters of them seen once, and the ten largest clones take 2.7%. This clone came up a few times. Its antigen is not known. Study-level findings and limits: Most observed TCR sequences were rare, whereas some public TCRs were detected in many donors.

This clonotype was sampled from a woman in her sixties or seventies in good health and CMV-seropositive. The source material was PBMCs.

CDR3 residues: CASSLYKEVYTF. The CDR3 DNA sequence: TGTGCCAGCAGTCTGTACAAGGAGGTCTACACCTTC. The chain carries TRBV28 and TRBJ1-2; D is unresolved. Germline-derived CDR1 and CDR2 are MDHEN and SYDVKM. The V gene lost 5 bases and the J gene lost 10 bases, with 14 bases spanning the gap. CDR3 length: 12 amino acids.